This T cell receptor (beta chain) was profiled in a study of T cell repertoires in cytomegalovirus infection. Study-level information: Public TCR beta signatures provided an indication of both CMV infection and a matching HLA type.

A few counts support this clonotype. Its matching antigen is unknown. Study-wide points: In two of eight donors, the top clonotype was HLA-C-restricted CMV-specific.

The germline gives CDR1 SQVTM, CDR2 ANQGSEA. V shed 1 base and J 0 bases; nucleotides not matched to a gene: 2. The CDR3 loop spans 14 amino acids. TCRdb re-called the reads through MiXCR, storing one row per CDR3 protein. This sample has a few hundred thousand distinct CDR3 sequences, with more than 8% found just once. The sequence came from a human donor in good health (CMV status not recorded). Some clones in this sample may be carry-over from other donors' samples. Sequences were obtained from PBMCs. V is TRBV29-1 and J is TRBJ2-7; TRBD2 matches at 8 bases. Here the CDR3 reads CSVEGGRSSYEQYF. DNA of the CDR3: TGCAGCGTTGAAGGCGGGAGGAGCTCCTACGAGCAGTACTTC.